The 15 T cell receptor beta chains reported below all come from one sample, sequenced in a study of blood T cell repertoires in COVID-19 (dated by TCRdb to 2018 to 2021). Preparation of the library involved the immunoSEQ multiplex PCR assay. The immuneACCESS repertoire file appears here via TCRdb, limited to in-frame rearrangements. These files lack a portion of the clones; in checked studies, under half of the deficit traces to unresolved V genes, and the cause of the others is not known. This sample lists roughly 49,000 clones; 89% were detected once. The ten largest clones take up roughly 5% of the sample. Sequencing was carried out using peripheral blood. The origin of the receptors is a man between 60 and 70 years old with active COVID-19.

The chain joins TRBV19 to TRBJ1-5; D gene ambiguous. Germline V lookup: CDR1 LNHDA, CDR2 SQIVND (reference sequence). The V gene lost 3 bases and the J gene lost 3 bases, with 9 bases spanning the gap. The CDR3 is 14 residues long. This CDR3 reads CASSIERHNQPQHF. In DNA form, the CDR3 reads TGTGCCAGTAGTATCGAGAGACACAATCAGCCCCAGCATTTT.

The V and J genes are TRBV6-2 or TRBV6-3 and TRBJ2-4; D gene ambiguous. The ends were cut back, 2 bases at V and 0 bases at J, with 17 bases in the middle. Germline V CDR1 and CDR2: MNHEY, SVGEGT. The CDR3 is 18 residues long. This CDR3 reads CASSYGLFRGVAKNIQYF. DNA of the CDR3: TGTGCCAGCAGTTACGGTCTGTTCAGAGGTGTAGCCAAAAACATTCAGTACTTC.

This clone was counted only a few times. The rearrangement links TRBV18 to TRBJ2-1, with 10 bases lining up with TRBD2. The CDR3 spans 17 residues. V was clipped by 2 bases and J by 0 bases; unmatched bases: 4. Germline lookup yields CDR1 KGHSH and CDR2 LQKENI. CDR3: CASSPKIAGGSYNEQFF. CDR3 bases: TGTGCCAGCTCACCAAAAATAGCGGGGGGCTCCTACAATGAGCAGTTCTTC.

The chain uses TRBV28 and TRBJ2-1; 10 bases line up with TRBD2. The V and J ends lost 6 bases and 0 bases, in that order; junction bases with no gene match: 20. The germline V gene encodes CDR1 MDHEN and CDR2 SYDVKM. The CDR3 runs 21 residues. The CDR3 sequence is CASSLESIAGGLANSYNEQFF. For the CDR3, the DNA is TGTGCCAGCAGCCTAGAGTCGATAGCGGGAGGCCTTGCCAACTCCTACAATGAGCAGTTCTTC.

V gene TRBV5-4 combines with J gene TRBJ2-5, with a weak D call TRBD1 (6 bases). Germline CDR1 reads SGHNT; CDR2 reads YYREEE (reference sequence). This CDR3 spans 15 amino acids. V was clipped by 0 bases and J by 2 bases, with 11 bases between them. The chain's CDR3 is CASSLDSTGQETQYF. CDR3 in DNA: TGTGCCAGCAGCTTGGACTCCACAGGGCAAGAGACCCAGTACTTC. The variable domain in full, completed from reference TRBV5-4 and TRBJ2-5, reads ETGVTQSPTHLIKTRGQQVTLRCSSQSGHNTVSWYQQALGQGPQFIFQYYREEENGRGNFPPRFSGLQFPNYSSELNVNALELDDSALYLCASSLDSTGQETQYFGPGTRLLVL.

The rearrangement joins TRBV29-1 to TRBJ2-1; D is possibly TRBD2 (5 bases). V dropped 0 bases and J dropped 1 base, with 7 bases sitting between them. This CDR3 comprises 14 residues. Germline V lookup: CDR1 SQVTM, CDR2 ANQGSEA. The CDR3 bases are TGCAGCGTTGAAGAGGGAGTATCCTACAATGAGCAGTTCTTC. Amino acids: CSVEEGVSYNEQFF.

CDR3 sequence: CASRPGASGRSHEQFF. CDR3 sequence (DNA): TGCGCCAGCAGACCCGGGGCTAGCGGGAGATCCCATGAGCAGTTCTTC. This chain uses TRBV5-1 with TRBJ2-1, with TRBD2 identical over 10 bases. CDR3 size: 16 residues. The germline CDR1 and CDR2 sequences are SGHRS and YFSETQ. V was clipped by 5 bases and J by 8 bases; unmatched bases: 13.

This chain uses TRBV6-6 with TRBJ2-1, with 9 bases that match TRBD2. This CDR3 spans 14 amino acids. Germline CDR1 and CDR2: MNHNY and SVGAGI (reference sequence). V lost 7 bases to trimming and J lost 4 bases; unmatched junction nucleotides: 5. CDR3 loop: CASTSGTRYNEQFF. As DNA, the CDR3 is TGTGCCAGCACTAGCGGGACTAGATACAATGAGCAGTTCTTC.

The rearrangement joins TRBV27 to TRBJ2-1; tentatively, D is TRBD2 (6 bases). The CDR3 contains 17 residues. Germline CDR1 MNHEY, CDR2 SMNVEV (reference sequence). V was cut by 4 bases and J by 4 bases, with 20 bases left in between. CDR3 bases: TGTGCCAGCAGTTCCCTTCCCCTCGGGACTGAATACAATGAGCAGTTCTTC. It codes for CASSSLPLGTEYNEQFF.

The rearrangement links TRBV14 to TRBJ2-3; 7 bases map to TRBD2. The V gene's germline CDR1 is SGHDN and CDR2 FVKESK. CDR3 size: 18 residues. After removal of 6 bases from V and 2 bases from J, the junction contained 17 bases not matched to a gene. The CDR3 reads CASSLTSAKWAYTDTQYF. As DNA, the CDR3 is TGTGCCAGCAGTCTAACTAGCGCCAAGTGGGCCTACACAGATACGCAGTATTTT.

The V gene is TRBV14, the J gene TRBJ2-5; the D is unclear. The CDR3 has 13 residues. Germline assignment: CDR1 SGHDN and CDR2 FVKESK. Trimming left V 3 bases short and J 3 bases short, with 8 bases between. CDR3 sequence: CASSHFSKETQYF. CDR3 sequence (DNA): TGTGCCAGCAGCCACTTTAGTAAAGAGACCCAGTACTTC.

This clone came up once. This chain links TRBV5-4 with TRBJ2-2; 10 bases agree with TRBD2. V was pared by 4 bases and J by 1 base, with 4 bases of the junction left unmatched. CDR3 length equals 16 residues. Germline V gene lookup returns CDR1 SGHNT and CDR2 YYREEE (reference sequence). The CDR3 sequence is CASSPRTSGNTGELFF. In nucleotides, the CDR3 is TGTGCCAGCAGCCCAAGGACTAGCGGGAACACCGGGGAGCTGTTTTTT.

This clone was seen a few times. The CDR3 here is CASSRGGRYEQYF. For the CDR3, the DNA is TGTGCCAGTAGTAGGGGCGGAAGGTACGAGCAGTACTTC. This sequence joins TRBV19 and TRBJ2-7, with a possible D match to TRBD1 (5 bases). V lost 4 bases and J lost 4, with 11 bases in between. Germline CDR1 is LNHDA and CDR2 is SQIVND (reference sequence). The CDR3 totals 13 residues.

The rearrangement joins TRBV11-2 to TRBJ2-2; perhaps TRBD2 as D (6 bases). Looked up from germline, CDR1 is SGHAT and CDR2 is FQNNGV. Trimming removed 5 bases at V and 0 bases at J, with 16 bases between. This CDR3 region has 17 residues. CDR3 DNA sequence: TGTGCCAGCAGCCGCCTTTCTAGCGTTACGAACACCGGGGAGCTGTTTTTT. Its protein is CASSRLSSVTNTGELFF.

The chain recombines TRBV5-1 with TRBJ2-2; 9 bases agree with TRBD1. J was trimmed by 5 bases and V by 2 bases; bases with no gene match: 4. There are 15 residues in the CDR3. Germline values: CDR1 SGHRS, CDR2 YFSETQ. The CDR3 DNA follows: TGCGCCAGCAGCTTACAGGGGGCAGGGACCGGGGAGCTGTTTTTT. It is translated as CASSLQGAGTGELFF.